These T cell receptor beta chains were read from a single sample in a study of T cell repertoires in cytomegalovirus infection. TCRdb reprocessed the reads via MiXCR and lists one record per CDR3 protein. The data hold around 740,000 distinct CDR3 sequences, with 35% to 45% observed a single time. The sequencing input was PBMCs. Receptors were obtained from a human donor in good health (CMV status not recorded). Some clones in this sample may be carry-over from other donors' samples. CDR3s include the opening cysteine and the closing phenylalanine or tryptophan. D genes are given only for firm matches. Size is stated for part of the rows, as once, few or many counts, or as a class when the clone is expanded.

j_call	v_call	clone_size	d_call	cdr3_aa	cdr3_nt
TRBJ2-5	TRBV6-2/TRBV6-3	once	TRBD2	CASSYGVAGGQETQYF	TGTGCCAGCAGTTACGGGGTAGCGGGGGGACAAGAGACCCAGTACTTC
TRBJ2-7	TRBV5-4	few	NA	CASSLGEVPYEQYF	TGTGCCAGCAGCTTGGGAGAGGTCCCCTACGAGCAGTACTTC
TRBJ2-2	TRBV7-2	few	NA	CASSQGSKLFF	TGTGCCAGCAGCCAAGGGTCGAAGCTGTTTTTT
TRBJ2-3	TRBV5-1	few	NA	CASSTWTAITDTQYF	TGCGCCAGCAGCACCTGGACAGCTATCACAGATACGCAGTATTTT
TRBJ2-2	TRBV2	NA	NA	CASSENRAFTGELFF	TGTGCCAGCAGTGAAAATAGGGCATTCACCGGGGAGCTGTTTTTT
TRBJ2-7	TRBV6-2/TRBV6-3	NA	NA	CASRKTRTPSVEQYF	TGTGCCAGCAGGAAAACTAGAACCCCCTCGGTCGAGCAGTACTTC
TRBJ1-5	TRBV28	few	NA	CASVSLNQPQHF	TGTGCCAGCGTCTCCCTCAATCAGCCCCAGCATTTT
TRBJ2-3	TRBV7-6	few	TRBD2	CASSLSLRVGGGAYTQYF	TGTGCCAGCAGCTTAAGCCTCCGTGTTGGCGGGGGGGCGTATACGCAGTATTTT
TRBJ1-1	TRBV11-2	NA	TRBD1	CASRTGGNTEALF	TGTGCCAGCCGTACAGGGGGCAACACTGAAGCTTTATTT
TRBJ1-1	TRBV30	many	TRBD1	CAWAGQGWTEAFF	TGTGCCTGGGCCGGACAGGGGTGGACTGAAGCTTTCTTT
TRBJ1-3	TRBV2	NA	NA	CASSSPSGNTIYF	TGTGCCAGCAGTTCTCCCTCTGGAAACACCATATATTTT
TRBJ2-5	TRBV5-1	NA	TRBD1	CASSPGGYRQETQYF	TGCGCCAGCAGCCCAGGGGGCTACCGCCAAGAGACCCAGTACTTC
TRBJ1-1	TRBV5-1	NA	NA	CASSLQGCRF	TGCGCCAGCAGTTTACAGGGATGTCGCTTT
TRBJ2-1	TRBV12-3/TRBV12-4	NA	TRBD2	CASSLASGGVNNEQFF	TGTGCCAGCAGCTTAGCTAGCGGGGGGGTAAACAATGAGCAGTTCTTC
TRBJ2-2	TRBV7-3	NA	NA	CASSLLPAGTGELFF	TGTGCCAGCAGCTTACTGCCCGCCGGCACCGGGGAGCTGTTTTTT
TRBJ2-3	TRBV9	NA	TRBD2	CASSSRTSGGDTQYF	TGTGCCAGCAGCTCCCGGACTAGCGGGGGAGATACGCAGTATTTT
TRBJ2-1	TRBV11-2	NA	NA	CASSFRVVGRYYNEQFF	TGTGCCAGCAGCTTTAGGGTCGTGGGGAGGTACTACAATGAGCAGTTCTTC
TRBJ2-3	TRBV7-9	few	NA	CALGGGVTDTQYF	TGTGCCCTTGGAGGCGGGGTCACAGATACGCAGTATTTT
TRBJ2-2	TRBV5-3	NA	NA	CASSPRSRAPSNTGELFF	TGTGCCAGCAGCCCCAGGAGTCGAGCGCCCTCGAACACCGGGGAGCTGTTTTTT
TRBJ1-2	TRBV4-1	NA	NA	CASSQPTGPVEDGYTF	TGCGCCAGCAGCCAGCCTACGGGGCCAGTAGAGGATGGCTACACCTTC
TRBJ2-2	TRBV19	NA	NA	CDSSYPGELFF	TGTGACAGTAGTTACCCCGGGGAGCTGTTTTTT
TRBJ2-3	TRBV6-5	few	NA	CASSAYHTDTQYF	TGTGCCAGCAGTGCCTACCACACAGATACGCAGTATTTT
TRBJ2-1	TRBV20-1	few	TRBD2	CSAVTSGIFHEQFF	TGCAGTGCGGTTACTAGCGGGATATTCCATGAGCAGTTCTTC
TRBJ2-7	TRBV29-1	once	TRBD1	CSVEDRGLSGEQYF	TGCAGCGTTGAAGACAGGGGGCTATCGGGGGAGCAGTACTTC
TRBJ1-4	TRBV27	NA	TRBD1	CASSSGGDEKLFF	TGTGCCAGCAGTTCAGGGGGCGATGAAAAACTGTTTTTT
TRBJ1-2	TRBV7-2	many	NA	CASSPSLNYGYTF	TGTGCCAGCAGCCCCTCCCTTAACTATGGCTACACCTTC
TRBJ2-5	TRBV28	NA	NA	CASSPSQGFYETQYF	TGTGCCAGCAGTCCGTCCCAGGGGTTCTATGAGACCCAGTACTTC
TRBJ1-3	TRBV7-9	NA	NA	CASSRTASTLTGNTIYF	TGTGCCAGCAGTCGGACAGCTTCTACTCTAACTGGAAACACCATATATTTT
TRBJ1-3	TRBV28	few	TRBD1	CASSPGQGRGNTIYF	TGTGCCAGCAGTCCGGGACAGGGACGTGGAAACACCATATATTTT